These 24 T cell receptor beta chains came from one sample sequenced in a study of T cell repertoires in cytomegalovirus infection. Their recognized antigens are unknown. MiXCR was run by TCRdb on the reads, yielding one entry per CDR3 protein. Among some 500,000 distinct CDR3 sequences, just under 40% were seen once, and the ten largest hold 48%. Here the sequenced sample was cultured PBMCs, taken from culture after CMV antigen stimulation. Receptor source: a human donor in good health (CMV status not recorded). Some clones in this sample may be carry-over from other donors' samples.

The J gene is TRBJ2-3, the V gene TRBV20-1; 10 bases are shared with TRBD1. V trimming: 5 bases; J trimming: 3 bases; junction bases outside the gene matches: 8. Germline V gene data show CDR1 as DFQATT and CDR2 as SNEGSKA (reference sequence). CDR3 length: 15 residues. The CDR3 DNA sequence: TGCAGTGCTCAACGACAGGGGGCAGGGACAGATACGCAGTATTTT. This gives the protein CSAQRQGAGTDTQYF.

CDR3 region: CASSWGQVNTGELFF. The CDR3, as DNA: TGTGCCAGCAGCTGGGGACAGGTGAACACCGGGGAGCTGTTTTTT. The chain uses TRBV5-4 and TRBJ2-2; 8 bases line up with TRBD1. Germline assignment: CDR1 SGHNT and CDR2 YYREEE (reference sequence). CDR3 size: 15 residues. The V gene end was trimmed by 3 bases and the J gene end by 1 base; junction bases not matched to a gene: 2.

This clonotype was seen more than once but under ten times. V and J are TRBV7-6 and TRBJ2-1; possible D gene TRBD1, 7 bases. Looked up from germline, CDR1 is SGHVS and CDR2 is FNYEAQ. This CDR3 comprises 17 residues. Trimming cost V 6 bases and J 0 bases, with 18 bases left between them. CDR3 protein: CASSFRGVVSSYNEQFF. Here the CDR3 DNA reads TGTGCCAGCAGTTTCAGGGGGGTAGTAAGCTCCTACAATGAGCAGTTCTTC.

This clonotype has only a few counts. CDR3 region: CASSQDHSGGYYEQYF. Here the CDR3 DNA reads TGCGCCAGCAGCCAAGATCACTCCGGTGGGTACTACGAGCAGTACTTC. This sequence joins TRBV4-3 and TRBJ2-7, with unresolved D. Germline assignment: CDR1 LGHNA and CDR2 YSLEER. The CDR3 has 16 amino acids. Between the trimmed V and J ends, which lost 0 bases and 3 bases, there was a span of 15 bases.

V gene TRBV20-1 combines with J gene TRBJ1-1; 8 nucleotides align to TRBD1. The CDR3 sequence is 11 residues long. Trimming removed 3 bases from V and 10 bases from J; junction bases left unmatched: 4. The germline V gene has CDR1 DFQATT and CDR2 SNEGSKA (reference sequence). This chain's CDR3 is CSASLGQVAFF. The CDR3 DNA follows: TGCAGTGCTAGTTTGGGACAGGTAGCTTTCTTT.

The rearrangement uses TRBV7-2 and TRBJ1-5; D gene uncertain. The CDR3 has 13 residues. In germline, CDR1 is SGHTA, CDR2 FQGNSA. Trimming removed 8 bases from V and 7 bases from J, with 15 bases in between. CDR3 amino acids: CASARVVGQPQHF. The CDR3 nucleotides are TGTGCCAGCGCCCGGGTGGTAGGGCAGCCCCAGCATTTT.

This chain uses TRBV5-1 with TRBJ2-4; tentative D call: TRBD1 (5 bases). V lost 3 bases, J lost 8 bases, and 18 bases lay in between. Germline-derived CDR1 and CDR2 are SGHRS and YFSETQ. The CDR3 totals 15 residues. The DNA for the CDR3 is TGCGCCAGCAGCTCCCCCGGTAGGGGTCTGGACATTCAGTACTTC. Protein: CASSSPGRGLDIQYF.

This rearrangement joins TRBV10-3 to TRBJ1-2; the D gene is possibly TRBD1 (5 bases). This CDR3 is 15 amino acids long. Trimming took 0 bases from V and 7 from J, leaving 15 bases between them. Looked up from germline, CDR1 is ENHRY and CDR2 is SYGVKD. The CDR3 loop reads CAISESRDFRVGYTF. For the CDR3, the DNA is TGTGCCATCAGTGAGTCGAGGGACTTTCGGGTTGGCTACACCTTC.

The sample holds a few counts of this clonotype. The chain joins TRBV7-2 to TRBJ1-6; D gene uncertain. With 5 bases removed from V and 9 bases from J, the gap between germline ends came to 8 bases. CDR1 SGHTA and CDR2 FQGNSA come from the germline V gene. The CDR3 totals 12 residues. This chain's CDR3 is CASSLGFSPLHF. The CDR3 coding sequence is TGTGCCAGCAGCCTCGGTTTTTCACCCCTCCACTTT.

This clonotype came up a few times. V gene TRBV2 combines with J gene TRBJ2-3; tentatively, D is TRBD2 (6 bases). CDR3 length: 14 amino acids. With 4 bases removed from V and 2 bases from J, the gap between germline ends came to 10 bases. The germline CDR1 and CDR2 sequences are SNHLY and FYNNEI. The CDR3 loop reads CASSGRLVTDTQYF. The CDR3 DNA follows: TGTGCCAGCAGTGGGAGACTAGTCACAGATACGCAGTATTTT.

This chain connects TRBV7-8 to TRBJ2-1; the match to TRBD1 covers 7 bases. This CDR3 is built from 14 residues. CDR1 SGHVS and CDR2 FQNEAQ come from the germline V gene. V lost 5 bases to trimming and J lost 3 bases; unmatched junction nucleotides: 4. CDR3 sequence reads: CASSTRTGYNEQFF. In DNA form, the CDR3 reads TGTGCCAGCAGCACCCGGACAGGCTACAATGAGCAGTTCTTC.

In this sample, this clonotype turned up a few times. The gene calls are TRBV7-2 and TRBJ2-5, with 7 nucleotides matching TRBD2. The CDR3 has 14 amino acids. The V gene end was trimmed by 5 bases and the J gene end by 0 bases; junction bases not matched to a gene: 3. Germline V gene lookup returns CDR1 SGHTA and CDR2 FQGNSA. The CDR3 is CASSRGDYQETQYF. The CDR3 nucleotides read TGTGCCAGCAGCCGGGGGGACTACCAAGAGACCCAGTACTTC.

The rearrangement uses TRBV7-2 and TRBJ2-5, with 10 bases aligning to TRBD1. V was pared by 7 bases and J by 4 bases, with 6 bases of the junction left unmatched. This CDR3 has 14 residues. The germline V gene encodes CDR1 SGHTA and CDR2 FQGNSA. CDR3 DNA: TGTGCCAGCACTCCGGGACAGGGGCGAGAGACCCAGTACTTC. It specifies CASTPGQGRETQYF.

The CDR3 sequence: CATGRNTGELFF. As DNA, the CDR3 is TGTGCCACCGGAAGAAACACCGGGGAGCTGTTTTTT. The chain has TRBV15 and TRBJ2-2; no clear D. With 8 bases removed from V and 2 bases from J, the gap between germline ends came to 6 bases. Looked up from germline, CDR1 is LNHNV and CDR2 is YYDKDF (reference sequence). The CDR3 extends over 12 amino acids.

The chain links TRBV12-3 or TRBV12-4 to TRBJ1-4; 8 nucleotides agree with TRBD1. The CDR3 totals 15 residues. The J segment lost 10 bases and the V segment lost 5 bases, leaving 12 bases of the junction unmatched. The DNA of the CDR3 is TGTGCCAGCAGTACGCGGACAGGGAAGTACGCAAAACTGTTTTTT. The encoded protein is CASSTRTGKYAKLFF.

The genes are TRBV20-1 and TRBJ2-7; the D gene is possibly TRBD2 (6 bases). This CDR3 comprises 15 residues. Germline-derived CDR1 and CDR2 are DFQATT and SNEGSKA (reference sequence). Trimming removed 6 bases from V and 2 bases from J, with 20 bases in between. The CDR3 spells CSAPISGTRAYEQYF. In nucleotides, the CDR3 is TGCAGTGCACCGATTTCCGGGACTCGGGCCTACGAGCAGTACTTC.

The V call is TRBV12-3 or TRBV12-4, the J call TRBJ1-4; TRBD1 agrees at 7 bases. The trim removed 6 bases at V and 8 bases at J, leaving 9 bases unmatched. CDR3 length: 14 residues. CDR3 sequence: CASSRPDRAEKLFF. The CDR3 nucleotides read TGTGCCAGCAGCCGACCCGACAGGGCAGAAAAACTGTTTTTT.

The chain couples TRBV7-6 to TRBJ1-3, with 7 bases identical to TRBD1. Germline V gene sequence: CDR1 SGHVS, CDR2 FNYEAQ. The V gene end was trimmed by 6 bases and the J gene end by 4 bases; junction bases not matched to a gene: 9. This CDR3 region has 15 residues. The chain's CDR3 is CASSVGQIRGNTIYF. The DNA of the CDR3 is TGTGCCAGCAGTGTGGGACAGATCCGAGGAAACACCATATATTTT.

In this sample, this clonotype turned up a few times. The chain joins TRBV12-3 or TRBV12-4 to TRBJ1-5; the match to TRBD1 covers 7 bases. The V and J ends lost 4 bases and 6 bases, in that order; junction bases with no gene match: 12. This CDR3 region has 16 residues. This CDR3 reads CASSYGQGGWGQPQHF. The CDR3 region has the DNA TGTGCCAGCAGTTATGGGCAGGGGGGTTGGGGTCAGCCCCAGCATTTT.

J is TRBJ1-4 and V is TRBV4-3; 8 nucleotides match TRBD1. V lost 1 base to trimming and J lost 8 bases; unmatched junction nucleotides: 6. Germline CDR1 and CDR2: LGHNA and YSLEER. The CDR3 consists of 15 residues. CDR3 residues: CASSQADRVGEKLFF. As DNA, the CDR3 is TGCGCCAGCAGCCAAGCGGACAGGGTAGGGGAAAAACTGTTTTTT.

The genes are TRBV20-1 and TRBJ2-1; 13 bases match TRBD2. The CDR3 runs to 18 residues. With 3 bases clipped from V and 2 bases from J, the junction kept 10 bases outside the gene matches. Germline lookup yields CDR1 DFQATT and CDR2 SNEGSKA (reference sequence). The CDR3 region has the DNA TGCAGTGCTAGCGGGGGGGGGACTAGCGGGATACCCTACAATGAGCAGTTCTTC. It is translated as CSASGGGTSGIPYNEQFF.

In this sample, this clonotype turned up a few times. The chain combines TRBV20-1 with TRBJ2-1, with 9 bases identical to TRBD2. CDR3 length: 15 amino acids. V lost 1 base, J lost 9 bases, and 10 bases stayed unmatched. Germline CDR1 reads DFQATT; CDR2 reads SNEGSKA (reference sequence). The DNA for the CDR3 is TGCAGTGCTAGAGGGGGCGGGAGGGCTTTTAGTGAGCAGTTCTTC. It encodes CSARGGGRAFSEQFF.

The chain has TRBV7-2 and TRBJ1-2; D is undetermined. CDR1 and CDR2 (germline): SGHTA, FQGNSA. The CDR3 sequence is 14 residues long. The germline V and J ends were trimmed by 0 bases and 4 bases, with 9 bases remaining between them. The CDR3 sequence: CASSLAGLGYGYTF. The DNA for the CDR3 is TGTGCCAGCAGCTTAGCAGGGTTGGGCTATGGCTACACCTTC.

The chain links TRBV5-4 to TRBJ2-3; 9 nucleotides line up with TRBD2. The CDR3 runs to 15 residues. The V gene end was trimmed by 4 bases and the J gene end by 1 base; junction bases not matched to a gene: 4. Germline values: CDR1 SGHNT, CDR2 YYREEE (reference sequence). The CDR3 nucleotides read TGTGCCAGCAGCGATAGGACTAGCGGCACAGATACGCAGTATTTT. Its protein is CASSDRTSGTDTQYF.